Presented here are 24 T cell receptor beta chains from one specimen sequenced in a study of blood T cell repertoires in COVID-19. TCRdb's table, derived via immunoSEQ multiplex PCR, lists solely in-frame clones and lacks some. The sample lists 100,000 to 150,000 clones; 65% to 80% were seen once. Sequenced: peripheral blood. Receptor source: a human donor with acute or convalescent COVID-19. The donor label of this sample is uncertain.

This rearrangement joins TRBV5-5 to TRBJ1-5, with a possible D match to TRBD1 (5 bases). Germline V CDR1 and CDR2: SGHKS, YYEKEE (reference sequence). This CDR3 is built from 15 residues. Trimming removed 3 bases at V and 0 bases at J, with 10 bases between. The DNA of the CDR3 is TGTGCCAGCAGCTCCGGACAAAATAGCAATCAGCCCCAGCATTTT. Protein sequence: CASSSGQNSNQPQHF.

This clone was counted a single time. The rearrangement links TRBV4-1 to TRBJ2-3; D is possibly TRBD2 (6 bases). Germline V gives CDR1 MGHRA, CDR2 YSYEKL. The CDR3 length is 17 residues. Trimming left V 0 bases short and J 10 bases short, with 23 bases between. The CDR3 nucleotides read TGCGCCAGCAGCCAAGAGCTTGCGACGGGGGTAAAAGTCGCGCAGTATTTT. This codes for CASSQELATGVKVAQYF.

The rearrangement uses TRBV29-1 and TRBJ2-1, with D possibly matching TRBD2 (5 bases). The CDR3 sequence is 13 residues long. Trimming took off 5 bases at V and 5 bases at J, with 13 bases between the two ends. Looked up from germline, CDR1 is SQVTM and CDR2 is ANQGSEA. Here the CDR3 DNA reads TGCAGCGTTCGGGGAGAGAGGCACAATGAGCAGTTCTTC. This codes for CSVRGERHNEQFF.

CDR3 sequence: CSASTHLSLEVYGYTF. In nucleotides, the CDR3 is TGCAGTGCTAGTACTCATTTGAGTTTGGAGGTCTATGGCTACACCTTC. V is TRBV20-1 and J is TRBJ1-2; D unresolved. CDR1 is DFQATT, CDR2 SNEGSKA, per germline (reference sequence). V was shortened by 3 bases and J by 4 bases, with 21 bases between the two germline ends. The CDR3 runs 16 residues.

This clone was counted once. The chain combines TRBV27 with TRBJ1-5; TRBD1 agrees at 8 bases. Germline V CDR1 and CDR2: MNHEY, SMNVEV (reference sequence). After removal of 6 bases from V and 1 base from J, the junction contained 11 bases not matched to a gene. The CDR3 is 17 residues long. This CDR3 is CASSVKSTGESNQPQHF. Here the CDR3 DNA reads TGTGCCAGCAGCGTGAAATCGACAGGGGAGAGCAATCAGCCCCAGCATTTT.

The DNA for the CDR3 is TGTGCCAGCAGCGCTGGGGCAGGGGTTGTTGGCTACACCTTC. It translates to CASSAGAGVVGYTF. The rearrangement links TRBV7-2 to TRBJ1-2; the D gene is possibly TRBD1 (6 bases). The CDR3 is 14 residues long. V was cut by 5 bases and J by 7 bases, with 17 bases left in between. Germline loops: CDR1 SGHTA, CDR2 FQGNSA.

The chain recombines TRBV25-1 with TRBJ2-5; D perhaps matches TRBD2 (6 bases). The length of the CDR3 is 15 residues. Trimming cost V 5 bases and J 5 bases, with 18 bases left between them. Per germline, CDR1 MGHDK and CDR2 SYGVNS. This CDR3 is CASSPAGSGRETQYF. The CDR3 DNA reads TGTGCCAGCAGTCCGGCAGGTTCGGGGAGGGAGACCCAGTACTTC.

This chain joins TRBV6-1 and TRBJ1-3, with TRBD1 matching 8 bases. V dropped 1 base and J dropped 2; count of bases not matched to a gene: 1. Germline CDR1 reads MNHNS; CDR2 reads SASEGT. The CDR3 totals 15 residues. CDR3 sequence: CASSEGDRTGNTIYF. The CDR3 region has the DNA TGTGCCAGCAGTGAAGGGGACAGGACTGGAAACACCATATATTTT.

This sequence joins TRBV7-8 and TRBJ1-6; possible D gene TRBD1, 5 bases. Deletions cut 1 base from V and 7 bases from J, with 11 bases between. This CDR3 contains 15 residues. CDR1 is SGHVS and CDR2 is FQNEAQ in the germline V gene. The CDR3 region is CASSLGGRTNSPLHF. The CDR3 nucleotides are TGTGCCAGCAGCTTAGGGGGCAGAACAAATTCACCCCTCCACTTT.

This clone is a singleton in its sample. V usage is TRBV2 and J usage is TRBJ1-5; tentatively, D is TRBD1 (6 bases). There are 16 residues in the CDR3. Germline loops: CDR1 SNHLY, CDR2 FYNNEI. The germline V and J ends were trimmed by 4 bases and 0 bases, with 13 bases remaining between them. The CDR3 region has the DNA TGTGCCAGCAGTGGGACAGTCCGTTATAGCAATCAGCCCCAGCATTTT. Residues: CASSGTVRYSNQPQHF.

In this sample, this clone turned up once. V gene TRBV3-1 (or the pseudogene TRBV3-2) combines with J gene TRBJ1-2; TRBD1 agrees at 9 bases. CDR1 is LGHDT and CDR2 is YNNKEL in the germline V gene (reference sequence). The CDR3 sequence is 15 residues long. With 6 bases clipped from V and 2 bases from J, the junction kept 7 bases outside the gene matches. The CDR3: CASSWGTGRNYGYTF. DNA for the CDR3: TGTGCCAGCAGTTGGGGGACAGGGCGAAACTATGGCTACACCTTC.

V usage is TRBV12-3 or TRBV12-4 and J usage is TRBJ1-1; D not certain. This CDR3 is built from 13 residues. Trimming removed 3 bases at V and 1 base at J, with 6 bases between. The CDR3 sequence is CASSFQANTEAFF. Written as DNA, the CDR3 is TGTGCCAGCAGTTTTCAGGCGAACACTGAAGCTTTCTTT.

The chain recombines TRBV28 with TRBJ1-1; D is undetermined. The CDR3 totals 12 residues. Germline CDR1 is MDHEN and CDR2 is SYDVKM. Trimming pared 7 bases from V and 4 bases from J, leaving 10 bases between. DNA of the CDR3: TGTGCCAGCACCCGAGCCACCACTGAAGCTTTCTTT. Translated: CASTRATTEAFF.

There are a few counts of this clone. This chain uses TRBV4-1 with TRBJ2-1; D is perhaps TRBD1 (5 bases). Germline V gene lookup returns CDR1 MGHRA and CDR2 YSYEKL. V gave up 2 bases and J gave up 9 bases, with 17 bases separating them. This CDR3 spans 15 amino acids. The CDR3: CASSQPTGRGREQFF. The CDR3 DNA sequence: TGCGCCAGCAGCCAACCCACTGGTAGGGGTCGTGAGCAGTTCTTC.

The rearrangement links TRBV6-5 to TRBJ2-3, with 8 bases matching TRBD2. The trim removed 8 bases at V and 4 bases at J, leaving 8 bases unmatched. The CDR3 consists of 14 residues. CDR1 and CDR2 (germline): MNHEY, SVGAGI. The CDR3 DNA is TGTGCCAGCCGAGGGCGGGGGGAATCAGATACGCAGTATTTT. Its protein is CASRGRGESDTQYF.

V gene TRBV4-2 combines with J gene TRBJ2-1; TRBD1 is a possible D gene (5 bases). The CDR3 sequence is 18 residues long. Germline V gene lookup returns CDR1 LGHNA and CDR2 YNFKEQ. Trimming removed 0 bases from V and 2 bases from J, with 17 bases in between. The CDR3 DNA reads TGTGCCAGCAGCCAAGAGTCTCAAGGACAAAAAACCTACAATGAGCAGTTCTTC. Amino acid sequence: CASSQESQGQKTYNEQFF.

The chain couples TRBV6-5 to TRBJ1-5; 8 positions match TRBD1. This CDR3 has 13 amino acids. Germline V gives CDR1 MNHEY, CDR2 SVGAGI. Germline trimming cut 6 bases from V and 6 bases from J; bases unmatched to any gene: 4. This CDR3 reads CASRNDRGQPQHF. CDR3 bases: TGTGCCAGCAGAAACGACAGGGGTCAGCCCCAGCATTTT.

CDR3 bases: TGTGCCAGCAGCGTAGCGGGGACAGGCGGGGAGCTGTTTTTT. Translation gives CASSVAGTGGELFF. The chain is built from TRBV9 and TRBJ2-2; the match to TRBD1 covers 8 bases. J was trimmed by 7 bases and V by 0 bases; bases with no gene match: 2. Germline V gene data show CDR1 as SGDLS and CDR2 as YYNGEE. CDR3 size: 14 residues.

This clone was counted a few times. The chain has TRBV3-1 (or the pseudogene TRBV3-2) and TRBJ2-3; TRBD1 matches at 8 bases. The CDR3 runs 17 residues. The germline V gene encodes CDR1 LGHDT and CDR2 YNNKEL (reference sequence). The ends lost 4 bases at V and 1 base at J; junction bases unmatched: 10. CDR3 amino acids: CASSPRTGRYGTDTQYF. The CDR3 DNA reads as TGTGCCAGCAGCCCCCGGACAGGGAGATATGGCACAGATACGCAGTATTTT.

This CDR3 is CASIDRGWDRGNQPQHF. DNA of the CDR3: TGTGCCAGCATAGACAGGGGGTGGGATCGGGGCAATCAGCCCCAGCATTTT. V and J are TRBV28 and TRBJ1-5; 9 positions match TRBD1. V was pared by 7 bases and J by 2 bases, with 12 bases of the junction left unmatched. Germline CDR1 reads MDHEN; CDR2 reads SYDVKM. This CDR3 has 17 amino acids.

The chain has TRBV29-1 and TRBJ1-2; D unclear. The CDR3 runs to 14 residues. Trimming left V 0 bases short and J 1 base short, with 9 bases between. The germline CDR1 and CDR2 sequences are SQVTM and ANQGSEA. CDR3 region: CSVEEAWLNYGYTF. In nucleotides, the CDR3 is TGCAGCGTTGAAGAAGCGTGGCTTAACTATGGCTACACCTTC.

The chain carries TRBV9 and TRBJ1-1; D possibly corresponds to TRBD1 (5 bases). CDR3 length: 17 residues. Trimming left V 0 bases short and J 6 bases short, with 21 bases between. Looked up from germline, CDR1 is SGDLS and CDR2 is YYNGEE. CDR3 in amino acids: CASSVAVNGSGGPEAFF. CDR3 DNA: TGTGCCAGCAGCGTAGCGGTAAACGGGAGTGGGGGTCCTGAAGCTTTCTTT.

V is TRBV19 and J is TRBJ1-2, with D possibly being TRBD1 (6 bases). V dropped 5 bases and J dropped 7 bases, with 17 bases sitting between them. This CDR3 region has 14 residues. Germline V gene data show CDR1 as LNHDA and CDR2 as SQIVND (reference sequence). CDR3 residues: CASSPGRGDRGYTF. The CDR3 coding sequence is TGTGCCAGTAGTCCCGGCAGGGGCGATCGTGGCTACACCTTC. The whole variable domain, filled in from reference TRBV19 and TRBJ1-2, reads DGGITQSPKYLFRKEGQNVTLSCEQNLNHDAMYWYRQDPGQGLRLIYYSQIVNDFQKGDIAEGYSVSREKKESFPLTVTSAQKNPTAFYLCASSPGRGDRGYTFGSGTRLTVV.

The J gene is TRBJ1-4, the V gene TRBV28, with 9 positions matching TRBD1. Germline V gene lookup returns CDR1 MDHEN and CDR2 SYDVKM. V lost 6 bases, J lost 3 bases, and 2 bases stayed unmatched. This CDR3 comprises 14 residues. DNA for the CDR3: TGTGCCAGCAGCACAGGGGGCCCTAATGAAAAACTGTTTTTT. Translating gives CASSTGGPNEKLFF. The variable domain in full, completed from reference TRBV28 and TRBJ1-4, reads DVKVTQSSRYLVKRTGEKVFLECVQDMDHENMFWYRQDPGLGLRLIYFSYDVKMKEKGDIPEGYSVSREKKERFSLILESASTNQTSMYLCASSTGGPNEKLFFGSGTQLSVL.